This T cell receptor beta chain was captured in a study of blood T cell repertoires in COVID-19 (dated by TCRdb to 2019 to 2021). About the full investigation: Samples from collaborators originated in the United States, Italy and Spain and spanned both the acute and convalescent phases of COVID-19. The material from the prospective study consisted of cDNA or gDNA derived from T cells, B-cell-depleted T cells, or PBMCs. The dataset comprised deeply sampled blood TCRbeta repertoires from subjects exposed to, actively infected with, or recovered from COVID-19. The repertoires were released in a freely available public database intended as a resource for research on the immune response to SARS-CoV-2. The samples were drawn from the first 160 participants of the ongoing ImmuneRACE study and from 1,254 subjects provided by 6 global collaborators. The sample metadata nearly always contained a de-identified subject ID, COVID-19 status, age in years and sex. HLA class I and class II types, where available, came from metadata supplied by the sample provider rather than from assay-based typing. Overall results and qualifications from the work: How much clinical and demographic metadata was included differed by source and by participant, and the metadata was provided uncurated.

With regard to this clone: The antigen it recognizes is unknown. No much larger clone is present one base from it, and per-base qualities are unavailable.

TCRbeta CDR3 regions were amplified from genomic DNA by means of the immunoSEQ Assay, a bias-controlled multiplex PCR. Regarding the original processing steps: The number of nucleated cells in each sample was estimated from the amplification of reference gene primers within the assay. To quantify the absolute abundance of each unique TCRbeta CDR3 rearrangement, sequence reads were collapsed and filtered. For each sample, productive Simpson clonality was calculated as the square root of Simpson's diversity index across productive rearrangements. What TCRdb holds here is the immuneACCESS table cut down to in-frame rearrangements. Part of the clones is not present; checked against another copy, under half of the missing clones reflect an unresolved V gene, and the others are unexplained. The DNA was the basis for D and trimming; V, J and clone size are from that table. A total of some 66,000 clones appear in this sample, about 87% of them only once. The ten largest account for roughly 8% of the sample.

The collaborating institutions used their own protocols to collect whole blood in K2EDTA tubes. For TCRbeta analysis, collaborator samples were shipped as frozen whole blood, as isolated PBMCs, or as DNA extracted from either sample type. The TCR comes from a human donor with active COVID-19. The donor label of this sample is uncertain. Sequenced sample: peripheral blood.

The CDR3 region: CSVDQGHQQYF. The DNA sequence is given as TGCAGCGTTGATCAGGGGCATCAGCAGTACTTC. The chain is assembled from TRBV29-1 and TRBJ2-7; a weak D assignment points to TRBD1 (6 bases agree). For CDR1 and CDR2, the germline V gene lists SQVTM and ANQGSEA. V gives up 3 bases and J gives up 8 bases, and the segment between their germline ends measures 11 bases. From its cysteine to its phenylalanine, the CDR3 spans 11 amino acids. Only the CDR3 DNA is retained, 33 bases long and in frame from the first base.